This TCR beta chain was recovered during a study of T-cell memory formation after mild COVID-19. At the level of the study: Clusters were largely donor specific. Broader study findings: Shrinking CD4+ clones resided mostly in CM and EM, and CD8+ ones in EMRA. Among clones contracting day 15 to 85, CD4/CD8 was balanced, whereas later expanders leaned CD4+. A subset of responding clones appeared in pre-infection memory, suggesting cross-reactive memory joined.

V was shortened by 5 bases and J by 6 bases, with 15 bases between the two germline ends. This CDR3 is built from 14 residues. This clonotype has only a few counts. Antigen unknown. TCRdb recomputed calls from the 5' RACE reads with MiXCR, one row per CDR3 protein. This sample has almost 250,000 distinct CDR3 sequences, with approximately 15% found just once. The sequenced sample consisted of PBMCs or a T cell subset sorted from them (not recorded which). The clonotype comes from an adult woman who had mild COVID-19 (a few samples of this study predate the infection). Cell type and time point are not known. J is TRBJ2-3 and V is TRBV12-3 or TRBV12-4, with D tentatively TRBD1 (6 bases). The chain's CDR3 is CASSVQGSMDTQYF. The CDR3 DNA reads TGTGCCAGCAGTGTACAGGGATCGATGGATACGCAGTATTTT.